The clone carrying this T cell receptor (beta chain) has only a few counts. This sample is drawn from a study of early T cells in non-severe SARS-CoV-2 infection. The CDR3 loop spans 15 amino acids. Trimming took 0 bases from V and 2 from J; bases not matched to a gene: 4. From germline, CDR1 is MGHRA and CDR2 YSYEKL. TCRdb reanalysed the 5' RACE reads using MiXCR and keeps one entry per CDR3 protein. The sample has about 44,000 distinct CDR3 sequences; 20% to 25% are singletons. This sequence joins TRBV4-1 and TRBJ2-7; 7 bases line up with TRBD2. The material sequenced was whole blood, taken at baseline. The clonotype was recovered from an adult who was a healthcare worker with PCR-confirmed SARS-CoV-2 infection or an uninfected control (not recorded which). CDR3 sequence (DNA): TGCGCCAGCAGCCAAGATTTGGGGACTACCTACGAGCAGTACTTC. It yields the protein CASSQDLGTTYEQYF.